Detailed here is one T cell receptor beta chain. Its specific antigen is unknown. Base qualities were left out, and no much larger clone turns up one base away. The data belong to a study of OX40 agonist ivuxolimab in advanced cancers. With respect to the entire study: Ivuxolimab, which targeted the costimulatory receptor OX40 (CD134), was an agonistic, fully human IgG2 monoclonal antibody. The paper reports the monotherapy dose-escalation portion (N of about 50 patients) of the phase I ivuxolimab trial. The purpose of peripheral TCRbeta sequencing was to test whether ivuxolimab changed TCR sequence diversity and led to clonal T-cell expansion. Intravenous ivuxolimab was administered to patients every 2 weeks at six dose levels: 0.01, 0.1, 0.3, 1.5, 3 and 10 mg/kg. Of the roughly 52 dose-escalation patients, hepatocellular carcinoma was present in about 19, melanoma in around 15, renal cell carcinoma in 9 and head and neck cancer in 9. The dose-escalation cohort was roughly 87% male with a mean age of about 65 years, ranging from roughly 20 to 80. Prior anti-PD-1, anti-PD-L1 or anti-CTLA-4 therapy was permitted, and checkpoint inhibitors had been received by approximately 39% of dose-escalation patients. Partial responses were achieved by three dose-escalation patients, of whom one had hepatocellular carcinoma and two had cutaneous melanoma.

The CDR3 goes from the cysteine to the phenylalanine over 17 residues. CDR3 DNA only is kept here, 51 bases in frame from base 1. The germline V end is reduced by 1 base and the J end by 3 bases; junction bases left unmatched: 5. The germline V gene (reference sequence) provides CDR1 SEHNR and CDR2 FQNEAQ. Genomic DNA was isolated from the sorted cells so that the TCRbeta CDR3 region could be sequenced. The immunoSEQ Assay was used for sequencing of TCRbeta CDR3 regions. TCRdb stores this immuneACCESS table with in-frame sequences only. Part of the clones is absent; in the studies checked, under half of the shortfall reflects unresolved V genes, and no reason is known for the rest. This sample has some 97,000 clones in its table, and approximately 89% of those were observed once. Of the sample, 0.16% falls within the top ten clones. The trial excluded patients who had a history of autoimmune disease or who were on systemic immunosuppression. Peripheral blood for TCR sequencing was drawn from every dose cohort at baseline, at cycle 4 day 1 and at cycle 7 day 1. Samples were obtained from an open-label, multicenter, first-in-human phase I dose-escalation trial of ivuxolimab. Adults with locally advanced or metastatic melanoma, renal cell, hepatocellular, or head and neck squamous cell carcinoma were enrolled in the trial. Before TCR sequencing, CD4+ and CD8+ T cells were separately sorted from peripheral blood.

The investigation overall reported the following: At doses of 0.1 to 3.0 mg/kg, clonal expansion of both CD4+ and CD8+ blood T cells was observed from baseline to week 6. In the 0.1-3.0 mg/kg groups, partial responders had among the lowest normalized peripheral clonal expansion, particularly in CD8+ T cells. The antigen specificity of the peripheral T cells that underwent clonal expansion was not determined. After ivuxolimab, CD8+ T cells had more expanded clones than CD4+ T cells on average. Low levels of normalized T-cell clonal expansion were also shown by some nonresponding patients.

Here the sequenced sample was CD4+ or CD8+ T cells sorted from blood, taken in a trial of the OX40 agonist ivuxolimab. The clonotype originates from an adult with an advanced solid tumor such as melanoma, head and neck, liver or kidney cancer. The chain uses TRBV7-9 and TRBJ2-1; 11 nucleotides in the junction match TRBD1. CDR3 loop: CASSLVGTGGFYNEQFF. The bases are TGTGCCAGCAGCTTAGTCGGGACAGGGGGTTTCTACAATGAGCAGTTCTTC.